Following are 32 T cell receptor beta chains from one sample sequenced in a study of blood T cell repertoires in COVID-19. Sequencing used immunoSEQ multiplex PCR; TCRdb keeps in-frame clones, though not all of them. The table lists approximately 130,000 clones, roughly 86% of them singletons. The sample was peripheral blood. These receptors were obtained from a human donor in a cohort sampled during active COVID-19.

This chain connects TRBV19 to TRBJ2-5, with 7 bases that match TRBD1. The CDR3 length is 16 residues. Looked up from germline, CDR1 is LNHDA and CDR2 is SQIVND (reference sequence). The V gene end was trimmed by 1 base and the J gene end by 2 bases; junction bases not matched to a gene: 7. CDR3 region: CASSIGEWTGQETQYF. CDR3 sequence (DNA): TGTGCCAGTAGTATAGGGGAGTGGACAGGACAAGAGACCCAGTACTTC.

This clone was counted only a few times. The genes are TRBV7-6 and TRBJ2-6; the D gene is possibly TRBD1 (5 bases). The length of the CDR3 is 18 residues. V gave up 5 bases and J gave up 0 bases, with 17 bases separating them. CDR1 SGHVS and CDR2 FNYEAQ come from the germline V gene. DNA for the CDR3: TGTGCCAGCAGCCGCCTCTCTGGGGCCCCCTCTGGGGCCAACGTCCTGACTTTC. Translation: CASSRLSGAPSGANVLTF.

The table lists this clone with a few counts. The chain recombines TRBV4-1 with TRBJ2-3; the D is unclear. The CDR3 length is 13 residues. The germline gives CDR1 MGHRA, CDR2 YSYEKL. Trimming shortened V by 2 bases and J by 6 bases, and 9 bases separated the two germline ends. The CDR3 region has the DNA TGCGCCAGCAGCCAACCGGGTGGGGATACGCAGTATTTT. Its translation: CASSQPGGDTQYF.

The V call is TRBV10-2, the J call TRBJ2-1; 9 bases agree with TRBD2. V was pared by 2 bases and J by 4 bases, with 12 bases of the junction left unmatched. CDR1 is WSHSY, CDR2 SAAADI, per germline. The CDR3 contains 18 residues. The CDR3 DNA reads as TGCGCCAGCAGTGAGGTTTCAGCGGGGGGCGCAAATTACAATGAGCAGTTCTTC. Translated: CASSEVSAGGANYNEQFF.

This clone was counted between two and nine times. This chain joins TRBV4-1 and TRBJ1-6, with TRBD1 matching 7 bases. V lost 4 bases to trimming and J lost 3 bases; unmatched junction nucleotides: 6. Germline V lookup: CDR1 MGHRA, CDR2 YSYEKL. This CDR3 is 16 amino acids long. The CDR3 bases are TGCGCCAGCAGCCTACCACAGGGGATCTATAATTCACCCCTCCACTTT. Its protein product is CASSLPQGIYNSPLHF.

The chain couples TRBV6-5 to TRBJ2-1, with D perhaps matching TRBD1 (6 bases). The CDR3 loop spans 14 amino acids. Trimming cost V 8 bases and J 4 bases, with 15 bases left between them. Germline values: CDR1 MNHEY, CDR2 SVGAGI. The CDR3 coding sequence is TGTGCCAGCGCCAGTCGTCAGGGGTACAATGAGCAGTTCTTC. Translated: CASASRQGYNEQFF.

As DNA, the CDR3 is TGCGCCAGCAGCTTACAGGGAGCAACTAATGAAAAACTGTTTTTT. This gives the protein CASSLQGATNEKLFF. The chain is built from TRBV5-1 and TRBJ1-4; D possibly corresponds to TRBD1 (6 bases). The CDR3 totals 15 residues. Trimming left V 2 bases short and J 0 bases short, with 8 bases between. Germline V gene lookup returns CDR1 SGHRS and CDR2 YFSETQ.

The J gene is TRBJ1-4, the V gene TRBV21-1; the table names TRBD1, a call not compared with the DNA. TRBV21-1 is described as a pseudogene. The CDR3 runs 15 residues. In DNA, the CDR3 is TGTGCCAGCAGCAAGACTTGGACAGGGGATGAAAAACTGTTTTTT. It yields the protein CASSKTWTGDEKLFF.

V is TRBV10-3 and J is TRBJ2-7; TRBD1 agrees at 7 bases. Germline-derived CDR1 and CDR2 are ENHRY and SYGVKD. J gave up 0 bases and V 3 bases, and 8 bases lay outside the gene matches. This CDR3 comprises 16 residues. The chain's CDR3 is CAISELGTDSSYEQYF. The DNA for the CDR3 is TGTGCCATCAGTGAACTTGGGACAGATAGCTCCTACGAGCAGTACTTC.

The CDR3 DNA reads TGTGCCAGCAGTATCCGGGACAGGCAGAACACTGAAGCTTTCTTT. It codes for CASSIRDRQNTEAFF. The chain recombines TRBV6-4 with TRBJ1-1; 8 bases fit TRBD1. With 5 bases clipped from V and 1 base from J, the junction kept 6 bases outside the gene matches. Looked up from germline, CDR1 is MRHNA and CDR2 is SNTAGT. The CDR3 is 15 amino acids.

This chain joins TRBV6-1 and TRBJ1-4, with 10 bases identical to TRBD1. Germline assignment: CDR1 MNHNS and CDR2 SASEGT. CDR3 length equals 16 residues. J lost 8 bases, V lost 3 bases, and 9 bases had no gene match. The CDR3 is CASSDFPGQGREKLFF. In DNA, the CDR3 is TGTGCCAGCAGTGATTTTCCGGGACAGGGGAGGGAAAAACTGTTTTTT.

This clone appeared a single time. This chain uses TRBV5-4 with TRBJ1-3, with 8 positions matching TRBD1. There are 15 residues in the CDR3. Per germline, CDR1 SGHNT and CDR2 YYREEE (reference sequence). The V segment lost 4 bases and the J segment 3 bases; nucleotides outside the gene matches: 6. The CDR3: CASSPGQGGGNTIYF. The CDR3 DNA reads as TGTGCCAGCAGCCCCGGACAGGGTGGTGGAAACACCATATATTTT.

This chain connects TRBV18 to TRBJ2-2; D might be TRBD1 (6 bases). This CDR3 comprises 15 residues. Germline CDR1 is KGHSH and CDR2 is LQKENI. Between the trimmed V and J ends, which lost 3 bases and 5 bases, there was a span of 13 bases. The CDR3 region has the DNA TGTGCCAGCTCACCCCACCCCGGACAGACCGGGGAGCTGTTTTTT. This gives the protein CASSPHPGQTGELFF. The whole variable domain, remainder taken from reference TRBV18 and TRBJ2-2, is NAGVMQNPRHLVRRRGQEARLRCSPMKGHSHVYWYRQLPEEGLKFMVYLQKENIIDESGMPKERFSAEFPKEGPSILRIQQVVRGDSAAYFCASSPHPGQTGELFFGEGSRLTVL.

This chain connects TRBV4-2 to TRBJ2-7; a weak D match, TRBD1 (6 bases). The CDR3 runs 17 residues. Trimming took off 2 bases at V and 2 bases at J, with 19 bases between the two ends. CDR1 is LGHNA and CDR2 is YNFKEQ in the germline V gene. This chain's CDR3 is CASSQFDTQGNPYEQYF. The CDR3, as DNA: TGTGCCAGCAGCCAATTCGACACACAGGGCAACCCCTACGAGCAGTACTTC.

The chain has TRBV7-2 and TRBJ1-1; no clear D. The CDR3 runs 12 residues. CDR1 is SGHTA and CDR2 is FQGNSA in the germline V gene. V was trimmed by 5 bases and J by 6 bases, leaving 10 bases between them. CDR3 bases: TGTGCCAGCAGCCCCGGGAGACCTGAAGCTTTCTTT. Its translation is CASSPGRPEAFF. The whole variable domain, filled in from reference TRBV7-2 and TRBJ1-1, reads GAGVSQSPSNKVTEKGKDVELRCDPISGHTALYWYRQSLGQGLEFLIYFQGNSAPDKSGLPSDRFSAERTGGSVSTLTIQRTQQEDSAVYLCASSPGRPEAFFGQGTRLTVV.

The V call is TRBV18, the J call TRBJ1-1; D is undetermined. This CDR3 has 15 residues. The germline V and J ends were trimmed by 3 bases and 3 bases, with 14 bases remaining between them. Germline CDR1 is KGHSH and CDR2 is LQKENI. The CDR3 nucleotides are TGTGCCAGCTCACCGTCTGAAAGCCCCCACACTGAAGCTTTCTTT. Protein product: CASSPSESPHTEAFF.

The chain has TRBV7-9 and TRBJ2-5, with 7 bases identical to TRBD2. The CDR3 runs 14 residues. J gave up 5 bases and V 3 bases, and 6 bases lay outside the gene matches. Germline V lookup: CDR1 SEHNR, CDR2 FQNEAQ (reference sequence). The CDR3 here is CASSFAGGTETQYF. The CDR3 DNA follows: TGTGCCAGCAGCTTTGCCGGGGGGACGGAGACCCAGTACTTC.

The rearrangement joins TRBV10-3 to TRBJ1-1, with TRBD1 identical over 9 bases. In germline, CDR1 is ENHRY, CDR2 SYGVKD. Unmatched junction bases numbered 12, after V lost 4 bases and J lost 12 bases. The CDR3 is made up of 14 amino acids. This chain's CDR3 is CAISAAGTGLPTFF. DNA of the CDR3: TGTGCCATCAGTGCCGCCGGGACAGGGCTCCCAACTTTCTTT.

This CDR3 is CASSQEAKGVGYTF. In nucleotides, the CDR3 is TGTGCCAGCAGCCAAGAGGCAAAGGGGGTAGGCTACACCTTC. The chain joins TRBV3-1 (or the pseudogene TRBV3-2) to TRBJ1-2; perhaps TRBD1 as D (6 bases). The germline V gene has CDR1 LGHDT and CDR2 YNNKEL (reference sequence). There are 14 residues in the CDR3. V lost 0 bases and J 8 bases, leaving 13 bases between the germline ends.

The chain's CDR3 is CASSPTGTATNEKLFF. The CDR3 DNA reads TGTGCCAGCAGCCCAACCGGGACAGCAACTAATGAAAAACTGTTTTTT. The V gene is TRBV5-5, the J gene TRBJ1-4; 7 positions match TRBD1. Germline V lookup: CDR1 SGHKS, CDR2 YYEKEE (reference sequence). This CDR3 has 16 amino acids. After removal of 4 bases from V and 0 bases from J, the junction contained 6 bases not matched to a gene.

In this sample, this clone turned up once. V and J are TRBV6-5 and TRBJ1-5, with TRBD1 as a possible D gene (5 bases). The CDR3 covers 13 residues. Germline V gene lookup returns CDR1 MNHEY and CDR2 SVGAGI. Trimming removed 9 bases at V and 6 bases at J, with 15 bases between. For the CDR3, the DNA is TGTGCCAGTAGTCCCGGGGGGACTCAGCCCCAGCATTTT. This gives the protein CASSPGGTQPQHF.

CDR3 nucleotides: TGTGCCAGCAGCGGAGAGGGACACTGGAACACTGAAGCTTTCTTT. Its translation is CASSGEGHWNTEAFF. The rearrangement joins TRBV9 to TRBJ1-1, with a weak D call TRBD1 (6 bases). With 3 bases removed from V and 1 base from J, the gap between germline ends came to 13 bases. Germline lookup yields CDR1 SGDLS and CDR2 YYNGEE. CDR3 length equals 15 residues.

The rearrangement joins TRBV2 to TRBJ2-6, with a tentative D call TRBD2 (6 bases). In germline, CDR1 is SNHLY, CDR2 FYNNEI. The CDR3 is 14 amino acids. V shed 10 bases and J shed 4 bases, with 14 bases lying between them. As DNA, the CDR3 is TGTGCCACCCCCCCTGCGGGAGGGGCCAACGTCCTGACTTTC. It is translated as CATPPAGGANVLTF.

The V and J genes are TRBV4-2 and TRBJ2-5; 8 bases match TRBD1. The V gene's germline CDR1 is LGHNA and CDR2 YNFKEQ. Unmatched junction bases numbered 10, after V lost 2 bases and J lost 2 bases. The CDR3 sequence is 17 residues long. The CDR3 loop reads CASSQTLGDRWQETQYF. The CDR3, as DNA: TGTGCCAGCAGCCAAACCCTTGGGGACAGGTGGCAAGAGACCCAGTACTTC.

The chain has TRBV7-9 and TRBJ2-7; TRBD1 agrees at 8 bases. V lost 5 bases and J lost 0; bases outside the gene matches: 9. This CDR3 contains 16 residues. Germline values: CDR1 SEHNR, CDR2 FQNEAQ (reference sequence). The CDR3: CASSPDSDRGSYEQYF. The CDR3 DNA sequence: TGTGCCAGCAGCCCCGACTCCGACAGGGGCTCCTACGAGCAGTACTTC.

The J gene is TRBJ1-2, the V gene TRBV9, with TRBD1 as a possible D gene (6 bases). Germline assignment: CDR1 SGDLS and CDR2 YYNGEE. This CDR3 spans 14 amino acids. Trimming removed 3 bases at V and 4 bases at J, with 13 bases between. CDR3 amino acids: CASSERGGTYGYTF. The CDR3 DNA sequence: TGTGCCAGCAGCGAGCGGGGGGGCACCTATGGCTACACCTTC.

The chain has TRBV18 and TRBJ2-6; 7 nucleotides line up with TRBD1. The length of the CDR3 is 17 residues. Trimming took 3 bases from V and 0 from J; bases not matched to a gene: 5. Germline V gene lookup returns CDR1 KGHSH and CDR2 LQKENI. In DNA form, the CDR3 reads TGTGCCAGCTCACCGACAGGGTTTAGCTCTGGGGCCAACGTCCTGACTTTC. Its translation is CASSPTGFSSGANVLTF.

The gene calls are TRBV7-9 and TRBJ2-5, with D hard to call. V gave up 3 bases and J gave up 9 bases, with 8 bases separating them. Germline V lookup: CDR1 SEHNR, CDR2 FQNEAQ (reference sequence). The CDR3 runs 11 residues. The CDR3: CASSFREAQYF. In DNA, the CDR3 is TGTGCCAGCAGCTTCCGCGAGGCCCAGTACTTC.

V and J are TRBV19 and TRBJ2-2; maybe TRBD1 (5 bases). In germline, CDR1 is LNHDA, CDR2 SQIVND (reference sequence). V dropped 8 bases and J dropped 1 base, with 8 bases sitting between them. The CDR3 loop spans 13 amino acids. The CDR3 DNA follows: TGTGCCAGTGAACAGGTGAACACCGGGGAGCTGTTTTTT. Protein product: CASEQVNTGELFF.

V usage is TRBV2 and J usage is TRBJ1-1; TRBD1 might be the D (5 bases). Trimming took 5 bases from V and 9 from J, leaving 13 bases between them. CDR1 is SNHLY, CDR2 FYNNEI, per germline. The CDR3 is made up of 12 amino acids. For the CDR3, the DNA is TGTGCCAGCAGTCACCAGACAGCCCAAGCTTTCTTT. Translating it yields CASSHQTAQAFF.

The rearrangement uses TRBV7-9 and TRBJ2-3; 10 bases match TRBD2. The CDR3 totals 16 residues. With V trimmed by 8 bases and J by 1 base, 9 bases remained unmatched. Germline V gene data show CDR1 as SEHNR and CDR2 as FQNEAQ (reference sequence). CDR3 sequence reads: CASSMGAGGRTDTQYF. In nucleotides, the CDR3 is TGTGCCAGCTCCATGGGAGCGGGGGGGCGCACAGATACGCAGTATTTT. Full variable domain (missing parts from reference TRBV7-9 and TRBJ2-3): DTGVSQNPRHKITKRGQNVTFRCDPISEHNRLYWYRQTLGQGPEFLTYFQNEAQLEKSRLLSDRFSAERPKGSFSTLEIQRTEQGDSAMYLCASSMGAGGRTDTQYFGPGTRLTVL.

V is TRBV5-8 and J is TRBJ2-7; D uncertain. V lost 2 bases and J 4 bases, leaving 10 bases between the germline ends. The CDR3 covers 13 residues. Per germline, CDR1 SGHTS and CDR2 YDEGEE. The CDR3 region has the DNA TGTGCCAGCAGCTTCGAGACATTTTACGAGCAGTACTTC. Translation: CASSFETFYEQYF. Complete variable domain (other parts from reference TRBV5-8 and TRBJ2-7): EAGVTQSPTHLIKTRGQQATLRCSPISGHTSVYWYQQALGLGLQFLLWYDEGEERNRGNFPPRFSGRQFPNYSSELNVNALELEDSALYLCASSFETFYEQYFGPGTRLTVT.